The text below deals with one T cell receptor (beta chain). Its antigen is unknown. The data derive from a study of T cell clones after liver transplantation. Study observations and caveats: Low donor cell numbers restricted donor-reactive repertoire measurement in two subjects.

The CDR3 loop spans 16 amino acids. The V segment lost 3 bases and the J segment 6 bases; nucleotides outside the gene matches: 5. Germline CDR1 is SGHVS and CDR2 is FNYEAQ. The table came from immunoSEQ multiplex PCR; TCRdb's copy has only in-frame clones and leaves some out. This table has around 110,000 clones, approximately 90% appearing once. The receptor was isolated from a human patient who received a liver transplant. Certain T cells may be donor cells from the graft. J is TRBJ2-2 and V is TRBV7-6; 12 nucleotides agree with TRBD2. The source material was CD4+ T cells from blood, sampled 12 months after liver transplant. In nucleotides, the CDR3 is TGTGCCAGCAGCTTTTTGACTAGCGGGAGTCCCGGGGAGCTGTTTTTT. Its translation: CASSFLTSGSPGELFF.